The 20 T cell receptor beta chains given below trace back to one sample, sequenced in a study of regulatory T cells in long-lasting Graves disease. CDR3-region Arm-PCR and iRepertoire HTBI primers produced the TCR beta libraries. TCRdb reanalysed the multiplex PCR reads using MiXCR and keeps one entry per CDR3 protein. The sample contains approximately 560,000 distinct CDR3 sequences, roughly a sixth of which appear only once. The time point was: newly diagnosed GD, antithyroid drugs for less than 3 months. The authors made the TCR library using RNA they extracted from PBMCs. These data also featured in a second study, about T cells in Graves' hyperthyroidism and ophthalmopathy.

The material sequenced was peripheral blood mononuclear cells (PBMCs), taken at new diagnosis, from a patient treated with antithyroid drugs. The receptors were gathered from a young man with Graves disease.

At least ten counts were recorded for this clonotype. V gene TRBV20-1 combines with J gene TRBJ2-7, with D hard to call. Germline CDR1 DFQATT, CDR2 SNEGSKA (reference sequence). The CDR3 is 14 amino acids. V was cut by 5 bases and J by 4 bases, with 18 bases left in between. The CDR3 nucleotides read TGCAGTGCTCCCACTGACCTTAATCAGTACGAGCAGTACTTC. Its protein product is CSAPTDLNQYEQYF.

This clonotype was detected a few times. The rearrangement uses TRBV19 and TRBJ1-2, with TRBD1 as a possible D gene (5 bases). CDR3 length: 17 residues. Trimming shortened V by 3 bases and J by 3 bases, and 20 bases separated the two germline ends. The germline V gene encodes CDR1 LNHDA and CDR2 SQIVND (reference sequence). The chain's CDR3 is CASSMGTTEMTYYGYTF. CDR3 DNA sequence: TGTGCCAGTAGTATGGGGACGACTGAGATGACGTACTATGGCTACACCTTC. Variable domain in full (rest from reference TRBV19 and TRBJ1-2): DGGITQSPKYLFRKEGQNVTLSCEQNLNHDAMYWYRQDPGQGLRLIYYSQIVNDFQKGDIAEGYSVSREKKESFPLTVTSAQKNPTAFYLCASSMGTTEMTYYGYTFGSGTRLTVV.

This clonotype was counted a few times. The chain combines TRBV15 with TRBJ1-4, with D hard to call. Germline-derived CDR1 and CDR2 are LNHNV and YYDKDF (reference sequence). The CDR3 contains 13 residues. The V end was cut by 0 bases, the J end by 8 bases, with 7 bases between. CDR3 in amino acids: CATSRDHSEKLFF. For the CDR3, the DNA is TGTGCCACCAGCAGAGATCACTCCGAAAAACTGTTTTTT.

This chain links TRBV9 with TRBJ2-3; the D is unclear. The CDR3 contains 16 residues. Germline CDR1 is SGDLS and CDR2 is YYNGEE. Trimming shortened V by 0 bases and J by 0 bases, and 11 bases separated the two germline ends. The CDR3 here is CASSVAGGTSTDTQYF. The CDR3 DNA follows: TGTGCCAGCAGCGTAGCCGGCGGAACCAGCACAGATACGCAGTATTTT.

The chain recombines TRBV20-1 with TRBJ2-3, with D possibly called TRBD1 or TRBD2 (5 bases each). Between the trimmed V and J ends, which lost 4 bases and 6 bases, there was a span of 23 bases. The length of the CDR3 is 16 residues. From germline, CDR1 is DFQATT and CDR2 SNEGSKA (reference sequence). The CDR3 protein is CSATPGPLSGTDTQYF. CDR3 coding DNA: TGCAGTGCTACCCCCGGCCCTTTATCAGGGACGGATACGCAGTATTTT.

This clonotype showed up many times. CDR3 region: CASSLRDRGITEAFF. The CDR3 DNA is TGTGCCAGCAGTCTCCGGGACAGGGGTATCACTGAAGCTTTCTTT. The chain has TRBV27 and TRBJ1-1, with 10 bases identical to TRBD1. The ends lost 5 bases at V and 4 bases at J; junction bases unmatched: 7. CDR1 and CDR2 (germline): MNHEY, SMNVEV (reference sequence). The CDR3 loop spans 15 amino acids.

This clonotype was counted many times. The DNA for the CDR3 is TGTGCCAGCAGTTACTGGAGCGGGACCAACAATGAGCAGTTCTTC. This encodes CASSYWSGTNNEQFF. The V call is TRBV6-2 or TRBV6-3, the J call TRBJ2-1; TRBD2 matches at 7 bases. Trimming cost V 1 base and J 5 bases; bases outside gene matches: 5. Germline assignment: CDR1 MNHEY and CDR2 SVGEGT. CDR3 length: 15 amino acids.

The J gene is TRBJ2-7, the V gene TRBV5-6; possibly TRBD2 for D (6 bases). The CDR3 sequence is 18 residues long. V lost 0 bases and J 6 bases, leaving 25 bases between the germline ends. Germline-derived CDR1 and CDR2 are SGHDT and YYEEEE. CDR3 sequence reads: CASSLDGFRGGKFSEQYF. CDR3 coding DNA: TGTGCCAGCAGCTTGGACGGGTTCCGCGGCGGGAAGTTTAGCGAGCAGTACTTC.

This clonotype showed up just a few times. This chain uses TRBV10-3 with TRBJ2-7, with D possibly being TRBD1 or TRBD2 (5 bases each). This CDR3 comprises 13 residues. V was cut by 6 bases and J by 0 bases, with 9 bases left in between. In germline, CDR1 is ENHRY, CDR2 SYGVKD. CDR3 coding DNA: TGTGCCATCAGCGGGACCAACTCCTACGAGCAGTACTTC. As protein: CAISGTNSYEQYF.

This clonotype showed up just a few times. The chain links TRBV28 to TRBJ2-7; D unresolved. The CDR3 is 12 residues long. Germline CDR1 is MDHEN and CDR2 is SYDVKM. Deletions cut 5 bases from V and 6 bases from J, with 11 bases between. CDR3 sequence: CASSRTFGEQYF. The CDR3 DNA reads as TGTGCCAGCAGTCGGACGTTTGGCGAGCAGTACTTC.

This clonotype was recorded a few times. The V call is TRBV24-1, the J call TRBJ2-1; D remains unclear. V was shortened by 4 bases and J by 8 bases, with 11 bases between the two germline ends. This CDR3 is built from 13 residues. Per the germline V gene, CDR1 is KGHDR and CDR2 is SFDVKD. The CDR3 DNA reads as TGTGCCACCAGTGAGCCGGCCCGGGATGAGCAGTTCTTC. Residues: CATSEPARDEQFF.

This clonotype was counted many times. J is TRBJ2-7 and V is TRBV11-2; D may be TRBD2 (5 bases). The length of the CDR3 is 13 residues. Trimming pared 4 bases from V and 7 bases from J, leaving 14 bases between. Germline values: CDR1 SGHAT, CDR2 FQNNGV. The CDR3 region is CASSWAALGEQYF. The CDR3 nucleotides read TGTGCCAGCAGCTGGGCGGCACTAGGGGAGCAGTACTTC.

The rearrangement joins TRBV12-3 or TRBV12-4 to TRBJ2-7; D unclear. The CDR3 totals 13 residues. V shed 8 bases and J shed 4 bases, with 15 bases lying between them. CDR3 sequence reads: CASGEGSLYEQYF. The CDR3 DNA reads TGTGCCAGCGGAGAAGGCTCTTTATACGAGCAGTACTTC.

V is TRBV6-1 and J is TRBJ2-2, with 11 bases matching TRBD2. V was pared by 6 bases and J by 5 bases, with 2 bases of the junction left unmatched. The CDR3 consists of 14 residues. Germline V CDR1 and CDR2: MNHNS, SASEGT. CDR3 bases: TGTGCCAGCAGGACTAGCGGGATTACCGGGGAGCTGTTTTTT. Amino acid sequence: CASRTSGITGELFF.

The table lists this clonotype with a few counts. The V and J genes are TRBV24-1 and TRBJ1-5; 8 nucleotides match TRBD1. There are 16 residues in the CDR3. CDR1 and CDR2 (germline): KGHDR, SFDVKD. J lost 1 base, V lost 3 bases, and 4 bases had no gene match. The CDR3 DNA is TGTGCCACCAGTGATGACGACAGGGGAAGCAATCAGCCCCAGCATTTT. This codes for CATSDDDRGSNQPQHF.

This clonotype was observed a few times. The junction shows a germline mismatch at one end, possibly a read error. This chain joins TRBV12-3 or TRBV12-4 and TRBJ2-3, with TRBD2 matching over 12 bases. The CDR3 loop spans 17 amino acids. CDR3 bases: TGTGTCAGCAGTTTATCGGGACTAGCGGGCCACACAGATACGCAGTATTTT. Protein sequence: CVSSLSGLAGHTDTQYF.

The chain joins TRBV15 to TRBJ2-4; maybe TRBD2 (5 bases). The J call is in doubt because the DNA end fits TRBJ2-7 better. CDR1 is LNHNV, CDR2 YYDKDF, per germline (reference sequence). The CDR3 length is 15 residues. CDR3 DNA sequence: TGTGCCACCAGCAGAGATCTTGAGGGCTCCTACGAGCAGTACTTC. The encoded protein is CATSRDLEGSYEQYF.

The CDR3 protein is CASTWTSAVADTQYF. CDR3 DNA: TGTGCCAGCACCTGGACTAGTGCTGTGGCAGATACGCAGTATTTT. The V gene is TRBV5-5, the J gene TRBJ2-3, with 7 bases identical to TRBD2. This CDR3 has 15 amino acids. With V trimmed by 6 bases and J by 4 bases, 11 bases remained unmatched. Germline V gene data show CDR1 as SGHKS and CDR2 as YYEKEE (reference sequence).

This clonotype turned up a few times. This chain connects TRBV4-1 to TRBJ2-1; D possibly corresponds to TRBD2 (5 bases). CDR1 is MGHRA, CDR2 YSYEKL, per germline. The V gene lost 4 bases and the J gene lost 7 bases, with 20 bases spanning the gap. The CDR3 totals 16 residues. In DNA form, the CDR3 reads TGCGCCAGCAGCCCCCGAGGGAGCCCGTCGTGGAATGAGCAGTTCTTC. Protein sequence: CASSPRGSPSWNEQFF.

This clonotype was detected only a few times. A much bigger clone sits one base away, suggesting this may be a read error. V and J are TRBV27 and TRBJ2-1; D might be TRBD2 (5 bases). Germline-derived CDR1 and CDR2 are MNHEY and SMNVEV (reference sequence). The V end lost 2 bases, the J end lost 9 bases, and 23 bases lay between the germline ends. CDR3 size: 17 residues. CDR3 in amino acids: CASSLDVRGWGDAEQFF. DNA for the CDR3: TGTGCCAGCAGTTTAGACGTTCGTGGCTGGGGAGACGCTGAGCAGTTCTTC.